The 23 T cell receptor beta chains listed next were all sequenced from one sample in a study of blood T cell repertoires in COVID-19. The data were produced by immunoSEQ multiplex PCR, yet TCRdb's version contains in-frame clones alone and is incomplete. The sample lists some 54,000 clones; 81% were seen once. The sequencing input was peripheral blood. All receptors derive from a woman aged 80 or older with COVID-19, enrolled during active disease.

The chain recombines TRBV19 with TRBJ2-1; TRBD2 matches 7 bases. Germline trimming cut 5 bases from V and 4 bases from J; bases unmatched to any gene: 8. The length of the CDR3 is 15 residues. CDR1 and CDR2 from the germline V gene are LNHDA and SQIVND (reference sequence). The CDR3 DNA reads TGTGCCAGTAGTCCACCGGGTAGCGGGTACAATGAGCAGTTCTTC. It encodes CASSPPGSGYNEQFF.

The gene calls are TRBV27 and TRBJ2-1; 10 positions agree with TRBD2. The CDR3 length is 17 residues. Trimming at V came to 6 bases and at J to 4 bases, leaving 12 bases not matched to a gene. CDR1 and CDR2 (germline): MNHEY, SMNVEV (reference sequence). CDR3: CASSSLTGLADYNEQFF. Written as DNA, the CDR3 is TGTGCCAGCAGCTCGCTTACCGGACTAGCGGATTACAATGAGCAGTTCTTC.

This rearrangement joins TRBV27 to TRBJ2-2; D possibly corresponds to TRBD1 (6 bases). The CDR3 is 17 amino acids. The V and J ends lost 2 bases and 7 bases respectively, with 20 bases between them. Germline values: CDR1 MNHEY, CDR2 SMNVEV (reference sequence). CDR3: CASSLHAGTLVIGELFF. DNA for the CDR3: TGTGCCAGCAGTTTACACGCCGGGACACTGGTGATCGGGGAGCTGTTTTTT.

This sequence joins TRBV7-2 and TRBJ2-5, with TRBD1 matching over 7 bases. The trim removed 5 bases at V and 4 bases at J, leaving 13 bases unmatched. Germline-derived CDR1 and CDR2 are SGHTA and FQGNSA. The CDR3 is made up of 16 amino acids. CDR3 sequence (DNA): TGTGCCAGCAGCCCAGGGGGTCAGGGATCTCGAGAGACCCAGTACTTC. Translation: CASSPGGQGSRETQYF. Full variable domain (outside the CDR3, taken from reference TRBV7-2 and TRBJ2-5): GAGVSQSPSNKVTEKGKDVELRCDPISGHTALYWYRQSLGQGLEFLIYFQGNSAPDKSGLPSDRFSAERTGGSVSTLTIQRTQQEDSAVYLCASSPGGQGSRETQYFGPGTRLLVL.

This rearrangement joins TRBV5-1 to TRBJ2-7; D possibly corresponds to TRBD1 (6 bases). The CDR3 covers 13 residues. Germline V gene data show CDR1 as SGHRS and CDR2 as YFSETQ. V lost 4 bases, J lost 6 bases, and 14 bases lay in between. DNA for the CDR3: TGCGCCAGCAGCGGAAACAGGGTCGGCGAGCAGTACTTC. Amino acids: CASSGNRVGEQYF.

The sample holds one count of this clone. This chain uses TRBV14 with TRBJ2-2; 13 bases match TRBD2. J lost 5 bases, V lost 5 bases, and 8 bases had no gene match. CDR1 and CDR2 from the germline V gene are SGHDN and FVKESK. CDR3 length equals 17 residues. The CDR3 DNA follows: TGTGCCAGCAGCTTACCGGGACTAGCGGGAAGGACCGGGGAGCTGTTTTTT. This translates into CASSLPGLAGRTGELFF.

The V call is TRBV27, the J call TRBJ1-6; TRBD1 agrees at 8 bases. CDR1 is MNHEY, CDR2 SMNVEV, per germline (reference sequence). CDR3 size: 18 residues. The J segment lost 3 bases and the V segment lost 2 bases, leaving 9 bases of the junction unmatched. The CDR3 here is CASSLIDAGTGYNSPLHF. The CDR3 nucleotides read TGTGCCAGCAGTTTAATTGACGCCGGGACAGGCTATAATTCACCCCTCCACTTT.

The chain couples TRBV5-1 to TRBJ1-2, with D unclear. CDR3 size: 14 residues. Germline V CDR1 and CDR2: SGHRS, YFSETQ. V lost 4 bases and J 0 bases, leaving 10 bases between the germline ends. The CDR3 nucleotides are TGCGCCAGCAGCCCCGAGCTTTCTAACTATGGCTACACCTTC. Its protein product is CASSPELSNYGYTF.

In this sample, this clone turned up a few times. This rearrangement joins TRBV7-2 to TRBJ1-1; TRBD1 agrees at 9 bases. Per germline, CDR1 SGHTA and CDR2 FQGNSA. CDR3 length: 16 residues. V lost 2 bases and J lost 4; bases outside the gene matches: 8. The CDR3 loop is CASSLTGGGLGTEAFF. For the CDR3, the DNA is TGTGCCAGCAGCTTAACAGGGGGCGGGCTGGGCACTGAAGCTTTCTTT.

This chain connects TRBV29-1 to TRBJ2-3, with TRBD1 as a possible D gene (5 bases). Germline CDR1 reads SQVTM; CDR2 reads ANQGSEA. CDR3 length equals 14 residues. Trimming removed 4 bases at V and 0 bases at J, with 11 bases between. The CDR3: CSVGQGLSTDTQYF. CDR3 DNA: TGCAGCGTTGGGCAGGGTTTAAGCACAGATACGCAGTATTTT.

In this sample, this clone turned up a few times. In nucleotides, the CDR3 is TGTGCCAGCAGCCCCTCCGGTGACACTGGAAACACCATATATTTT. It encodes CASSPSGDTGNTIYF. The chain employs TRBV9 and TRBJ1-3, with unresolved D. The germline V gene has CDR1 SGDLS and CDR2 YYNGEE. CDR3 length equals 15 residues. V was shortened by 4 bases and J by 2 bases, with 13 bases between the two germline ends.

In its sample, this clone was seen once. CDR3 in DNA: TGTGCCAGCAGTGGGGCTAGCGGCCCGGAGCAGTACTTC. The encoded protein is CASSGASGPEQYF. The J gene is TRBJ2-7, the V gene TRBV2; 7 bases align to TRBD2. Germline-derived CDR1 and CDR2 are SNHLY and FYNNEI. V gave up 4 bases and J gave up 7 bases; unmatched junction bases: 7. This CDR3 is 13 amino acids long.

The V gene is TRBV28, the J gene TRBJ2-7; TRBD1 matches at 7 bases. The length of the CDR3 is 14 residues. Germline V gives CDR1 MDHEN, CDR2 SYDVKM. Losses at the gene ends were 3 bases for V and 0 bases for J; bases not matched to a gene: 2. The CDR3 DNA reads TGTGCCAGCAGTTTCTCAGGGGGCTCCTACGAGCAGTACTTC. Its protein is CASSFSGGSYEQYF.

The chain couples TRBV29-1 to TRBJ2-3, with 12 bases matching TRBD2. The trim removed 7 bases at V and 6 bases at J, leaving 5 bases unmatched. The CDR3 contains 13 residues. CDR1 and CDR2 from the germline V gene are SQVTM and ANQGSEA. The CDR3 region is CSALAGGPDTQYF. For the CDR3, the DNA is TGCAGCGCCCTAGCGGGAGGGCCTGATACGCAGTATTTT.

The CDR3 bases are TGTGCCAGCAGCGCTCAGGGGGCGCACTATGGCTACACCTTC. Residues: CASSAQGAHYGYTF. The chain links TRBV7-8 to TRBJ1-2; 8 nucleotides line up with TRBD1. Germline V gives CDR1 SGHVS, CDR2 FQNEAQ. The CDR3 sequence is 14 residues long. Trimming at V came to 5 bases and at J to 3 bases, leaving 5 bases not matched to a gene.

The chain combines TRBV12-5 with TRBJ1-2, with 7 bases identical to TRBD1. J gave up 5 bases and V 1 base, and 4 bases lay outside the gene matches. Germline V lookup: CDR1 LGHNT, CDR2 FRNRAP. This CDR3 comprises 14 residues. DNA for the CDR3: TGTGCTAGTGGTTTGGAGGGGGCCGGGTATGGCTACACCTTC. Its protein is CASGLEGAGYGYTF. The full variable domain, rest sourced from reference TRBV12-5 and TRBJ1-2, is DARVTQTPRHKVTEMGQEVTMRCQPILGHNTVFWYRQTMMQGLELLAYFRNRAPLDDSGMPKDRFSAEMPDATLATLKIQPSEPRDSAVYFCASGLEGAGYGYTFGSGTRLTVV.

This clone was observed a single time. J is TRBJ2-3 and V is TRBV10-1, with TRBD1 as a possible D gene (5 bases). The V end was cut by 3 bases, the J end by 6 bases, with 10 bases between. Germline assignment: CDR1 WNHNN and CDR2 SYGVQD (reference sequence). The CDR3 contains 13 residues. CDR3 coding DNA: TGCGCCAGCAGTGAAGGGGTCCGGGATACGCAGTATTTT. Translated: CASSEGVRDTQYF.

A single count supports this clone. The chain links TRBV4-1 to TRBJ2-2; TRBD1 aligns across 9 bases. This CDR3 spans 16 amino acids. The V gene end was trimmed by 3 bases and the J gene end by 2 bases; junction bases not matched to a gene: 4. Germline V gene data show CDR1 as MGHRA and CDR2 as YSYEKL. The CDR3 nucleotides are TGCGCCAGCAGCCATCAACAGGGGGCCAACACCGGGGAGCTGTTTTTT. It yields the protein CASSHQQGANTGELFF.

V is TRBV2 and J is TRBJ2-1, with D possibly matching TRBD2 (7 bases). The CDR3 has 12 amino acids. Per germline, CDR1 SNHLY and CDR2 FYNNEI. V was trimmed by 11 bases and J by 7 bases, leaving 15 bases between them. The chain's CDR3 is CAEGGRWNEQFF. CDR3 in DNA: TGTGCCGAGGGGGGGAGATGGAATGAGCAGTTCTTC.

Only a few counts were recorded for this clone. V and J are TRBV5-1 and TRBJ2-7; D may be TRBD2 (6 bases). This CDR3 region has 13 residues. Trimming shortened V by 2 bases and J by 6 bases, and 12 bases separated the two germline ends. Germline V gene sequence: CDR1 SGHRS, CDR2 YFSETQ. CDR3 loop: CASSLGEAGEQYF. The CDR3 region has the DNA TGCGCCAGCAGCTTAGGGGAGGCGGGCGAGCAGTACTTC.

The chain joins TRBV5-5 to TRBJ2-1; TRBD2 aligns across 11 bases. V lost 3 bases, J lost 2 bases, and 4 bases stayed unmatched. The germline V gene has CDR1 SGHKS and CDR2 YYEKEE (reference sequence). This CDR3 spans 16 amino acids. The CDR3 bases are TGTGCCAGCAGCTCCAGACTAGCGGGGCCCTACAATGAGCAGTTCTTC. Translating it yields CASSSRLAGPYNEQFF. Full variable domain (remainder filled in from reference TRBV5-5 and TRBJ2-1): DAGVTQSPTHLIKTRGQQVTLRCSPISGHKSVSWYQQVLGQGPQFIFQYYEKEERGRGNFPDRFSARQFPNYSSELNVNALLLGDSALYLCASSSRLAGPYNEQFFGPGTRLTVL.

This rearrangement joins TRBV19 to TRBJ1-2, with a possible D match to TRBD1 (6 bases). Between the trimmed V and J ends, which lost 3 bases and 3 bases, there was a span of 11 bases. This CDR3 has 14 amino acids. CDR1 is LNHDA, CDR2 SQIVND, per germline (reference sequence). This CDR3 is CASSIPGQYYGYTF. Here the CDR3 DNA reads TGTGCCAGTAGTATTCCGGGACAATACTATGGCTACACCTTC.

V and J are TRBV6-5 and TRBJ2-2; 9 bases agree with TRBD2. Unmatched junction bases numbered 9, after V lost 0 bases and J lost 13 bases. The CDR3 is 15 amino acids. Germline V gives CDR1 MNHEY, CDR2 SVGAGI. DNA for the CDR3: TGTGCCAGCAGTTACTCTTGGGTAGCGGGAGAAGTGCTGTTTTTT. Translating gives CASSYSWVAGEVLFF.